Listed here is a single T cell receptor (beta chain). Its antigen is unidentified. This record comes from a study of type 1 regulatory T cells. CDR1 and CDR2 (germline): SGHRS, YFSETQ. The CDR3 has 14 residues. The V end lost 0 bases, the J end lost 1 base, and 7 bases lay between the germline ends. One entry per CDR3 protein, called by TCRdb with MiXCR from the reads. The sample shows about 68,000 distinct CDR3 sequences, about three fifths of them seen only once. Sequencing used cultured T cells, either the whole culture or a sorted T cell fraction (not recorded which). Specified subset: Tr1-enriched cell product generated in vitro against host alloantigens. The V gene is TRBV5-1, the J gene TRBJ1-1; D perhaps matches TRBD1 (5 bases). The source is a human donor in good health. The CDR3 is CASSLGGENTEAFF. The CDR3 coding sequence is TGCGCCAGCAGCTTGGGAGGGGAGAACACTGAAGCTTTCTTT.